The 30 T cell receptor beta chains in this list originate from one sample, sequenced in a study of blood T cell repertoires in COVID-19. The protocol was immunoSEQ multiplex PCR, while the TCRdb copy is restricted to in-frame clones and leaves out a portion. The sample carries roughly 70,000 clones, about four fifths recorded once. Material: peripheral blood. The receptors come from a man aged 65 to 85 with acute or convalescent COVID-19.

The V and J genes are TRBV27 and TRBJ1-1; 9 bases fit TRBD1. V shed 5 bases, J shed 7 bases, and the junction held 11 bases outside the gene matches. The V gene's germline CDR1 is MNHEY and CDR2 SMNVEV (reference sequence). CDR3 length equals 15 residues. Here the CDR3 reads CASSTGGRLGREAFF. The CDR3 bases are TGTGCCAGCAGTACAGGGGGCCGGTTGGGCCGTGAAGCTTTCTTT.

V usage is TRBV5-4 and J usage is TRBJ2-2, with unresolved D. The CDR3 is made up of 14 amino acids. The germline V gene encodes CDR1 SGHNT and CDR2 YYREEE (reference sequence). V was trimmed by 0 bases and J by 7 bases, leaving 10 bases between them. In DNA form, the CDR3 reads TGTGCCAGCAGCTTGGGCAGTCCTCTCGGGGAGCTGTTTTTT. Its translation: CASSLGSPLGELFF.

J is TRBJ2-2 and V is TRBV21-1; TRBD2, the table's D call, lacks a check against the DNA. TRBV21-1 is a pseudogene. The CDR3 consists of 17 residues. The CDR3, as DNA: TGTGCCAGCAGCAACCTGCTAGGCGCTACGAACACCGGGGAGCTGTTTTTT. Its protein product is CASSNLLGATNTGELFF.

V gene TRBV2 combines with J gene TRBJ2-2; D is undetermined. Germline loops: CDR1 SNHLY, CDR2 FYNNEI. The V and J ends lost 7 bases and 5 bases respectively, with 14 bases between them. The CDR3 contains 14 residues. The CDR3 protein is CASMWLQSTGELFF. CDR3 DNA: TGTGCCAGCATGTGGCTGCAGTCTACCGGGGAGCTGTTTTTT.

Comment on this clone: This sample includes further DNA sequences coding for the same CDR3. V is TRBV24-1 and J is TRBJ2-2, with a weak D call TRBD1 (6 bases). CDR3 size: 14 residues. V dropped 4 bases and J dropped 4 bases, with 9 bases sitting between them. Germline CDR1 reads KGHDR; CDR2 reads SFDVKD. The DNA for the CDR3 is TGTGCCACCAGTGAACAGGGATTCACCGGGGAGCTGTTTTTT. It specifies CATSEQGFTGELFF.

This clone showed up just once. The V call is TRBV28, the J call TRBJ2-3; no definite D call. Germline values: CDR1 MDHEN, CDR2 SYDVKM. This CDR3 is built from 13 residues. The V and J ends lost 7 bases and 3 bases respectively, with 11 bases between them. CDR3 residues: CASTSPGTDTQYF. The CDR3 DNA sequence: TGTGCCAGCACCTCCCCAGGAACAGATACGCAGTATTTT. Using reference TRBV28 and TRBJ2-3 for the parts outside the CDR3, the full variable domain is DVKVTQSSRYLVKRTGEKVFLECVQDMDHENMFWYRQDPGLGLRLIYFSYDVKMKEKGDIPEGYSVSREKKERFSLILESASTNQTSMYLCASTSPGTDTQYFGPGTRLTVL.

The count of this clone is one. V is TRBV19 and J is TRBJ2-2; 9 positions agree with TRBD1. V lost 6 bases to trimming and J lost 4 bases; unmatched junction nucleotides: 3. Germline V gene sequence: CDR1 LNHDA, CDR2 SQIVND (reference sequence). There are 14 residues in the CDR3. Here the CDR3 reads CASSPTGGTGELFF. DNA of the CDR3: TGTGCCAGTAGCCCGACAGGGGGCACCGGGGAGCTGTTTTTT.

Only one count was recorded for this clone. The J gene is TRBJ2-3, the V gene TRBV9; 7 bases agree with TRBD2. V lost 3 bases, J lost 2 bases, and 3 bases stayed unmatched. The germline V gene encodes CDR1 SGDLS and CDR2 YYNGEE. This CDR3 has 14 amino acids. CDR3 loop: CASSASGATDTQYF. For the CDR3, the DNA is TGTGCCAGCAGCGCGAGCGGGGCCACAGATACGCAGTATTTT.

This chain connects TRBV28 to TRBJ1-1; no clear D gene. CDR3 length: 17 amino acids. Germline values: CDR1 MDHEN, CDR2 SYDVKM. V was cut by 3 bases and J by 1 base, with 18 bases left in between. The CDR3 coding sequence is TGTGCCAGCAGTTTGTTTTCGGGGAATGGTGAGAACACTGAAGCTTTCTTT. It specifies CASSLFSGNGENTEAFF. Variable domain in full (rest from reference TRBV28 and TRBJ1-1): DVKVTQSSRYLVKRTGEKVFLECVQDMDHENMFWYRQDPGLGLRLIYFSYDVKMKEKGDIPEGYSVSREKKERFSLILESASTNQTSMYLCASSLFSGNGENTEAFFGQGTRLTVV.

The chain has TRBV4-1 and TRBJ1-6; D remains ambiguous. Germline lookup yields CDR1 MGHRA and CDR2 YSYEKL. Trimming shortened V by 6 bases and J by 9 bases, and 18 bases separated the two germline ends. The CDR3 consists of 15 residues. CDR3 amino acids: CASRETGVIRSPLHF. DNA of the CDR3: TGCGCCAGCAGAGAAACCGGGGTTATCCGTTCACCCCTCCACTTT.

The chain employs TRBV15 and TRBJ2-7; 8 bases match TRBD2. The ends lost 0 bases at V and 2 bases at J; junction bases unmatched: 3. Germline CDR1 LNHNV, CDR2 YYDKDF (reference sequence). The CDR3 covers 15 residues. CDR3 nucleotide sequence: TGTGCCACCAGCAGAGATAATAGCGGGACCTACGAGCAGTACTTC. Protein: CATSRDNSGTYEQYF.

This clone was seen a few times. CDR3 protein: CASSFRGEQFF. The CDR3 DNA follows: TGCGCCAGCAGCTTTAGGGGCGAGCAGTTCTTC. The genes are TRBV5-1 and TRBJ2-1, with D possibly matching TRBD1 (5 bases). CDR3 length: 11 residues. CDR1 SGHRS and CDR2 YFSETQ come from the germline V gene. Trimming took off 2 bases at V and 10 bases at J, with 7 bases between the two ends.

The chain couples TRBV6-2 or TRBV6-3 to TRBJ1-6, with a possible D match to TRBD1 (5 bases). Germline-derived CDR1 and CDR2 are MNHEY and SVGEGT. Between the trimmed V and J ends, which lost 4 bases and 10 bases, there was a span of 11 bases. The CDR3 has 13 amino acids. In DNA form, the CDR3 reads TGTGCCAGCAGTTCAGACAGCCTCTCACCCCTCCACTTT. Protein product: CASSSDSLSPLHF.

The chain carries TRBV20-1 and TRBJ2-7; 7 bases fit TRBD1. This CDR3 has 11 amino acids. Looked up from germline, CDR1 is DFQATT and CDR2 is SNEGSKA (reference sequence). Losses at the gene ends were 7 bases for V and 4 bases for J; bases not matched to a gene: 4. The CDR3 loop is CSGQGGYEQYF. CDR3 nucleotide sequence: TGCAGTGGACAGGGTGGATACGAGCAGTACTTC.

The J gene is TRBJ2-1, the V gene TRBV10-3; 9 nucleotides line up with TRBD2. The CDR3 covers 14 residues. Trimming took 11 bases from V and 6 from J; bases not matched to a gene: 11. Germline values: CDR1 ENHRY, CDR2 SYGVKD. The CDR3 bases are TGTGCCTCAAACGGGCGGGAGGGAGGCAATGAGCAGTTCTTC. This sequence encodes CASNGREGGNEQFF.

The chain couples TRBV14 to TRBJ1-2; maybe TRBD1 (5 bases). Deletions cut 2 bases from V and 4 bases from J, with 20 bases between. Germline lookup yields CDR1 SGHDN and CDR2 FVKESK. The CDR3 length is 17 residues. Here the CDR3 reads CASSQTLAGGAIYGYTF. CDR3 in DNA: TGTGCCAGCAGCCAAACGTTGGCGGGAGGGGCGATCTATGGCTACACCTTC.

The chain combines TRBV2 with TRBJ1-2; D ambiguous. The ends were cut back, 1 base at V and 4 bases at J, with 7 bases in the middle. The CDR3 covers 13 residues. From germline, CDR1 is SNHLY and CDR2 FYNNEI. CDR3 in amino acids: CASSEGEFYGYTF. The CDR3, as DNA: TGTGCCAGCAGTGAAGGAGAGTTCTATGGCTACACCTTC. The complete variable domain, with remaining parts taken from reference TRBV2 and TRBJ1-2, reads EPEVTQTPSHQVTQMGQEVILRCVPISNHLYFYWYRQILGQKVEFLVSFYNNEISEKSEIFDDQFSVERPDGSNFTLKIRSTKLEDSAMYFCASSEGEFYGYTFGSGTRLTVV.

The chain combines TRBV19 with TRBJ1-5; the D is unclear. This CDR3 is built from 16 residues. Trimming pared 3 bases from V and 1 base from J, leaving 13 bases between. From germline, CDR1 is LNHDA and CDR2 SQIVND (reference sequence). The CDR3 DNA sequence: TGTGCCAGTAGTATGCTTCCTGCGGGCAGCAATCAGCCCCAGCATTTT. It encodes CASSMLPAGSNQPQHF.

The rearrangement links TRBV27 to TRBJ2-2, with 9 bases identical to TRBD1. In germline, CDR1 is MNHEY, CDR2 SMNVEV (reference sequence). The V segment lost 5 bases and the J segment 1 base; nucleotides outside the gene matches: 5. The CDR3 is 16 amino acids. CDR3 DNA: TGTGCCAGCAGTACAGGGGGCCTCGGGAACACCGGGGAGCTGTTTTTT. This encodes CASSTGGLGNTGELFF.

This sequence joins TRBV5-6 and TRBJ1-2; D might be TRBD1 (5 bases). Trimming stripped 0 bases from V and 6 bases from J, with 12 bases between. The CDR3 has 14 amino acids. Germline loops: CDR1 SGHDT, CDR2 YYEEEE. CDR3 in amino acids: CASSLVGREDGYTF. CDR3 nucleotide sequence: TGTGCCAGCAGCTTGGTGGGCAGGGAGGATGGCTACACCTTC.

This clone was recorded a few times. The V call is TRBV7-2, the J call TRBJ2-1; D remains ambiguous. Germline V gives CDR1 SGHTA, CDR2 FQGNSA. V dropped 0 bases and J dropped 11 bases, with 11 bases sitting between them. The CDR3 consists of 13 residues. CDR3 sequence reads: CASSLAAVPQQFF. The CDR3, as DNA: TGTGCCAGCAGCTTAGCGGCGGTGCCTCAGCAGTTCTTC. Variable domain in full (rest from reference TRBV7-2 and TRBJ2-1): GAGVSQSPSNKVTEKGKDVELRCDPISGHTALYWYRQSLGQGLEFLIYFQGNSAPDKSGLPSDRFSAERTGGSVSTLTIQRTQQEDSAVYLCASSLAAVPQQFFGPGTRLTVL.

The chain joins TRBV4-1 to TRBJ2-5; 7 bases are shared with TRBD2. CDR3 length: 15 residues. The V gene's germline CDR1 is MGHRA and CDR2 YSYEKL. V lost 1 base to trimming and J lost 2 bases; unmatched junction nucleotides: 4. This chain's CDR3 is CASSQAPAGQETQYF. CDR3 bases: TGCGCCAGCAGCCAAGCCCCAGCGGGACAAGAGACCCAGTACTTC.

The J gene is TRBJ2-1, the V gene TRBV29-1; 11 bases map to TRBD2. The CDR3 is 15 amino acids. V trimming: 3 bases; J trimming: 8 bases; junction bases outside the gene matches: 9. CDR1 and CDR2 (germline): SQVTM, ANQGSEA. CDR3 in DNA: TGCAGCGTTGACTTACTAGCGGGAGCGTTGGATGAGCAGTTCTTC. It codes for CSVDLLAGALDEQFF.

The chain uses TRBV19 and TRBJ2-1, with 9 bases lining up with TRBD1. Germline CDR1 and CDR2: LNHDA and SQIVND (reference sequence). The V gene end was trimmed by 2 bases and the J gene end by 6 bases; junction bases not matched to a gene: 8. The CDR3 contains 16 residues. Here the CDR3 DNA reads TGTGCCAGTAGTATAAGCCCGACAGGGGGTGGCAATGAGCAGTTCTTC. Its protein is CASSISPTGGGNEQFF.

This chain uses TRBV7-9 with TRBJ1-1; TRBD1 might be the D (5 bases). CDR1 is SEHNR, CDR2 FQNEAQ, per germline (reference sequence). This CDR3 is built from 14 residues. Between the trimmed V and J ends, which lost 0 bases and 2 bases, there was a span of 7 bases. CDR3 bases: TGTGCCAGCAGCTTAGCGGGGGGAAACACTGAAGCTTTCTTT. Translated, it gives CASSLAGGNTEAFF.

V is TRBV28 and J is TRBJ1-1; TRBD1 matches 9 bases. The CDR3 spans 15 residues. The V segment lost 5 bases and the J segment 8 bases; nucleotides outside the gene matches: 12. The germline V gene has CDR1 MDHEN and CDR2 SYDVKM. This CDR3 reads CASSRTGQGNREAFF. CDR3 nucleotides: TGTGCCAGCAGTCGCACGGGACAGGGTAATAGGGAAGCTTTCTTT.

The rearrangement joins TRBV28 to TRBJ2-7; maybe TRBD1 (6 bases). Looked up from germline, CDR1 is MDHEN and CDR2 is SYDVKM. Trimming took off 6 bases at V and 0 bases at J, with 9 bases between the two ends. The CDR3 is made up of 13 amino acids. CDR3 protein: CASRRGGSYEQYF. The CDR3 coding sequence is TGTGCCAGCAGGAGAGGGGGCTCCTACGAGCAGTACTTC. The full variable domain, in which reference TRBV28 and TRBJ2-7 provide the parts outside the CDR3, is DVKVTQSSRYLVKRTGEKVFLECVQDMDHENMFWYRQDPGLGLRLIYFSYDVKMKEKGDIPEGYSVSREKKERFSLILESASTNQTSMYLCASRRGGSYEQYFGPGTRLTVT.

The rearrangement links TRBV7-2 to TRBJ1-2; 10 nucleotides agree with TRBD1. Germline CDR1 is SGHTA and CDR2 is FQGNSA. J lost 6 bases, V lost 4 bases, and 5 bases had no gene match. CDR3 length equals 14 residues. The CDR3 DNA reads TGTGCCAGCAGCTCTCGACAGGGGGCGAATGGCTACACCTTC. It translates to CASSSRQGANGYTF.

This chain connects TRBV6-6 to TRBJ2-2; D not certain. The CDR3 runs 18 residues. V was cut by 5 bases and J by 5 bases, with 24 bases left in between. Germline CDR1 and CDR2: MNHNY and SVGAGI (reference sequence). The CDR3 nucleotides are TGTGCCAGCAGTCCTATGAGAATTGATCGTACCGAAACCGGGGAGCTGTTTTTT. Translating gives CASSPMRIDRTETGELFF.

The chain links TRBV12-3 or TRBV12-4 to TRBJ2-7; 8 bases align to TRBD1. The CDR3 has 11 amino acids. The J segment lost 11 bases and the V segment lost 5 bases, leaving 5 bases of the junction unmatched. The CDR3 spells CASSTGGKEYF. The CDR3 coding sequence is TGTGCCAGCAGTACAGGGGGGAAGGAGTACTTC.